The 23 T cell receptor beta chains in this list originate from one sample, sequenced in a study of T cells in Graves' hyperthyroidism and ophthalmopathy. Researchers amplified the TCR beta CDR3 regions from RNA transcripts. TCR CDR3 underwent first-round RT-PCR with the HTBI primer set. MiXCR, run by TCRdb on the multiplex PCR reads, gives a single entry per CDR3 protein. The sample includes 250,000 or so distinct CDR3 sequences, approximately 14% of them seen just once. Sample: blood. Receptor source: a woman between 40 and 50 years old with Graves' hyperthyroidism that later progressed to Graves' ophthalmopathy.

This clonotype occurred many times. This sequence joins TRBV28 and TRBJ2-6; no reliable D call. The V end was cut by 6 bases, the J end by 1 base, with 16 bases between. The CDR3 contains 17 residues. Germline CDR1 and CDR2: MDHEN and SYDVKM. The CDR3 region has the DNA TGTGCCAGCAGCCCCATCGTTGTATGGTCTGGGGCCAACGTCCTGACTTTC. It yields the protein CASSPIVVWSGANVLTF.

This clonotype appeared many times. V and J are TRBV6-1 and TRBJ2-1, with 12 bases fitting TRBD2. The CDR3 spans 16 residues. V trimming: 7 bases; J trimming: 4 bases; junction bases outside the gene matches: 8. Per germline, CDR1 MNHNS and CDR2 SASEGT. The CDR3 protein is CASMTSGSTAYNEQFF. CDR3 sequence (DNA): TGTGCCAGCATGACTAGCGGGAGTACCGCGTACAATGAGCAGTTCTTC.

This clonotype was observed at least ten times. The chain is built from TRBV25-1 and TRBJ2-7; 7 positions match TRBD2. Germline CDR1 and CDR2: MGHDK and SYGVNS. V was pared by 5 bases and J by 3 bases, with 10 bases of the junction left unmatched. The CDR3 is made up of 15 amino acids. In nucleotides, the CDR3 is TGTGCCAGCAGTAGAGGGGCTAGCGGAGACTACGAGCAGTACTTC. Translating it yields CASSRGASGDYEQYF.

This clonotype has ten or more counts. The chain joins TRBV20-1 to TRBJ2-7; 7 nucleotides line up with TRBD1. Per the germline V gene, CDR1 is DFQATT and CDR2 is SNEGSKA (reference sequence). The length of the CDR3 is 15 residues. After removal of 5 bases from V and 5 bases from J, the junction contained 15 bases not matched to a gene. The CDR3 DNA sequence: TGCAGTGCTCCCCTGAATCCGACAGGGACCCACGAGCAGTACTTC. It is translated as CSAPLNPTGTHEQYF.

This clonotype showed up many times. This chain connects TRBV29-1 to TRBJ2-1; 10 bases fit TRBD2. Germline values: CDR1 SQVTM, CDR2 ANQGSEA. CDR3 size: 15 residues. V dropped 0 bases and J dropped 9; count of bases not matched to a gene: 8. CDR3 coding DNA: TGCAGCGTTGAAGATTTGCTAGCGGGAGCGATTGAGCAGTTCTTC. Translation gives CSVEDLLAGAIEQFF.

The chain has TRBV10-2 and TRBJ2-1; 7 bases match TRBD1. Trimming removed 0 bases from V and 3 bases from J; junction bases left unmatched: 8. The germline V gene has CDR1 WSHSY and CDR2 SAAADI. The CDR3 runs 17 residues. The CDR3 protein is CASSESQGQPDYNEQFF. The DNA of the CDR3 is TGCGCCAGCAGTGAGTCCCAGGGACAGCCAGACTACAATGAGCAGTTCTTC.

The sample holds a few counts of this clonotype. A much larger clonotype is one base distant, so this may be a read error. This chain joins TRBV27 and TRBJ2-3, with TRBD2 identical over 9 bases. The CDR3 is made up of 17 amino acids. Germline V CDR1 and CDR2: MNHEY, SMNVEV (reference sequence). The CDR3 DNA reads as TGTGCCAGCAGTTTATTCGTGCCAGCGGGAGGCACAGATACGCGGTATTTT. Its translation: CASSLFVPAGGTDTRYF.

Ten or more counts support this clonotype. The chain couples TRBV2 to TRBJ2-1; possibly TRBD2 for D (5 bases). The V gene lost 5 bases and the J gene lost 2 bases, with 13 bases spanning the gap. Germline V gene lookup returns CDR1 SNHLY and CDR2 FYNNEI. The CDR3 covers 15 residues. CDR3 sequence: CASSLDSLPYNEQFF. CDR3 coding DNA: TGTGCCAGCAGTTTGGACTCCTTACCCTACAATGAGCAGTTCTTC.

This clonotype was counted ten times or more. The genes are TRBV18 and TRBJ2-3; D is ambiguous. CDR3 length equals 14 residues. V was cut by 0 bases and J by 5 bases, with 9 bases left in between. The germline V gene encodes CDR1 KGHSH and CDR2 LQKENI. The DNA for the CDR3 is TGTGCCAGCTCACCACCGGGAAGAGGAGATACGCAGTATTTT. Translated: CASSPPGRGDTQYF.

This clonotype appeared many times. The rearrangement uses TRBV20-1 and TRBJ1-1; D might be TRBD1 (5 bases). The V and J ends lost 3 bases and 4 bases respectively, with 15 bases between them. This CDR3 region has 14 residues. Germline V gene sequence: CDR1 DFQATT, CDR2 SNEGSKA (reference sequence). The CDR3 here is CSASGQGLSTEAFF. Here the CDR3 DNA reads TGCAGTGCTAGTGGGCAGGGACTGAGCACTGAAGCTTTCTTT.

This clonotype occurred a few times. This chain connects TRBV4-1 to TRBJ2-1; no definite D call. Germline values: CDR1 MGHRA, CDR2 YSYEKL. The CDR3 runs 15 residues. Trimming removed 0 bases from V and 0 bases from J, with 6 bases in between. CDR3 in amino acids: CASSQDSSSYNEQFF. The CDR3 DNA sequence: TGCGCCAGCAGCCAAGACAGTAGCTCCTACAATGAGCAGTTCTTC.

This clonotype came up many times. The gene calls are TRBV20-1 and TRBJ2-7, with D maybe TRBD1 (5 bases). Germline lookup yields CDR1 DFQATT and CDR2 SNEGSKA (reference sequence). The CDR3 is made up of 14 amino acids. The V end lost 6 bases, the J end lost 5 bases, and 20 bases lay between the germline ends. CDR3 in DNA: TGCAGTGCGCGGCCCAGGCTGGGGCACCACGAGCAGTACTTC. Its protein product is CSARPRLGHHEQYF.

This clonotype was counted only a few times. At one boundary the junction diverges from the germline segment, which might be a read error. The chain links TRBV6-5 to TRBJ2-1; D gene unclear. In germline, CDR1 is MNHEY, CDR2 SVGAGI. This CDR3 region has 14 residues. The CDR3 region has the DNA TGTGCCAGCAGTTACTTTGGGAATCACAATGTGCAGTTCTTC. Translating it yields CASSYFGNHNVQFF.

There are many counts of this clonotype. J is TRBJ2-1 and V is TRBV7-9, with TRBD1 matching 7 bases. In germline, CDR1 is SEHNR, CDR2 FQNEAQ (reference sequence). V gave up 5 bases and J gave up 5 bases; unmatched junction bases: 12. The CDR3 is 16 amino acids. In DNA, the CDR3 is TGTGCCAGCAGCGGGATAGGGACAGTTAATGACAATGAGCAGTTCTTC. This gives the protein CASSGIGTVNDNEQFF.

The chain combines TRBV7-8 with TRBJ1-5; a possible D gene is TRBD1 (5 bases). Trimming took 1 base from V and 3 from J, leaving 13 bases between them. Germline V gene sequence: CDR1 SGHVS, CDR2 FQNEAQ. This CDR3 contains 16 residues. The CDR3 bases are TGTGCCAGCAGCTTAGAAGGGGTAATTTACAATCAGCCCCAGCATTTT. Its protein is CASSLEGVIYNQPQHF.

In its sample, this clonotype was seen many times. The CDR3 DNA reads as TGCGCCAGCAGCCCCGTAGTCATAGGGCAAGAGACCCAGTACTTC. Its translation: CASSPVVIGQETQYF. The rearrangement uses TRBV5-1 and TRBJ2-5; the D is unclear. V was trimmed by 4 bases and J by 2 bases, leaving 15 bases between them. The CDR3 has 15 amino acids. The germline gives CDR1 SGHRS, CDR2 YFSETQ.

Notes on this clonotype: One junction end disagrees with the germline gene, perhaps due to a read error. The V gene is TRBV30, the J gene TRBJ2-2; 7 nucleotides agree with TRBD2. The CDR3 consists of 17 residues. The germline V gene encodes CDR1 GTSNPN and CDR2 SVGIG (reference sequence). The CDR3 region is CAWTCGEGLANTGELFF. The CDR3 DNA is TGTGCTTGGACATGCGGGGAGGGCCTCGCGAACACCGGGGAGCTGTTTTTT. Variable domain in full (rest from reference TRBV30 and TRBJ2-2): SQTIHQWPATLVQPVGSPLSLECTVEGTSNPNLYWYRQAAGRGLQLLFYSVGIGQISSEVPQNLSASRPQDRQFILSSKKLLLSDSGFYLCAWTCGEGLANTGELFFGEGSRLTVL.

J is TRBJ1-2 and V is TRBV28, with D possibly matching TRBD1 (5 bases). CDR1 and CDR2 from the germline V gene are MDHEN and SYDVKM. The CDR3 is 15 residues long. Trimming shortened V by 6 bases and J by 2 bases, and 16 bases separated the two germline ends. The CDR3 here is CASSLAGYLNYGYTF. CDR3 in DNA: TGTGCCAGCAGCTTGGCAGGGTACTTGAACTATGGCTACACCTTC.

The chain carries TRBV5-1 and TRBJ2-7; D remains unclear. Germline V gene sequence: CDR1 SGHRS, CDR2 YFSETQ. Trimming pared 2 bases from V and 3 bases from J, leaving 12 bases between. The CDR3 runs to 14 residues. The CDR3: CASSFLLSSYEQYF. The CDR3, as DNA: TGCGCCAGCAGCTTTCTTCTCTCGAGCTACGAGCAGTACTTC. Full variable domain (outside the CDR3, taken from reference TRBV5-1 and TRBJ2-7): KAGVTQTPRYLIKTRGQQVTLSCSPISGHRSVSWYQQTPGQGLQFLFEYFSETQRNKGNFPGRFSGRQFSNSRSEMNVSTLELGDSALYLCASSFLLSSYEQYFGPGTRLTVT.

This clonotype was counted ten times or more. The CDR3 region is CASSPNQLGQGYNEQFF. DNA of the CDR3: TGTGCCAGCAGCCCTAACCAGCTGGGACAGGGTTACAATGAGCAGTTCTTC. The chain combines TRBV28 with TRBJ2-1; TRBD1 matches at 9 bases. Germline loops: CDR1 MDHEN, CDR2 SYDVKM. The ends lost 6 bases at V and 4 bases at J; junction bases unmatched: 13. The CDR3 spans 17 residues.

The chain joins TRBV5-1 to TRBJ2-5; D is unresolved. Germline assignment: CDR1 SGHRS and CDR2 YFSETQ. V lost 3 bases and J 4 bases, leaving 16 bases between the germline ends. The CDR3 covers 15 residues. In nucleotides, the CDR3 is TGCGCCAGCAGCTCGTACTTCAGCTTTGGAGAGACCCAGTACTTC. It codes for CASSSYFSFGETQYF.

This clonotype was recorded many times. CDR3 region: CASSPDGRDSPLHF. CDR3 nucleotide sequence: TGTGCCAGCAGCCCGGACGGCCGGGATTCACCCCTCCACTTT. The J gene is TRBJ1-6, the V gene TRBV6-1, with unresolved D. Germline V gene lookup returns CDR1 MNHNS and CDR2 SASEGT. The CDR3 has 14 amino acids. Trimming cost V 6 bases and J 8 bases, with 14 bases left between them.

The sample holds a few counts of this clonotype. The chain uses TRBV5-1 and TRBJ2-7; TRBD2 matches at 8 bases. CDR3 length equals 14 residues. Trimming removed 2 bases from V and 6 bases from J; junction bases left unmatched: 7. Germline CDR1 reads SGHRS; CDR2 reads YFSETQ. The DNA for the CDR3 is TGCGCCAGCAGCTTACCCGGGACTAGAGGCGAGCAGTACTTC. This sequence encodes CASSLPGTRGEQYF.